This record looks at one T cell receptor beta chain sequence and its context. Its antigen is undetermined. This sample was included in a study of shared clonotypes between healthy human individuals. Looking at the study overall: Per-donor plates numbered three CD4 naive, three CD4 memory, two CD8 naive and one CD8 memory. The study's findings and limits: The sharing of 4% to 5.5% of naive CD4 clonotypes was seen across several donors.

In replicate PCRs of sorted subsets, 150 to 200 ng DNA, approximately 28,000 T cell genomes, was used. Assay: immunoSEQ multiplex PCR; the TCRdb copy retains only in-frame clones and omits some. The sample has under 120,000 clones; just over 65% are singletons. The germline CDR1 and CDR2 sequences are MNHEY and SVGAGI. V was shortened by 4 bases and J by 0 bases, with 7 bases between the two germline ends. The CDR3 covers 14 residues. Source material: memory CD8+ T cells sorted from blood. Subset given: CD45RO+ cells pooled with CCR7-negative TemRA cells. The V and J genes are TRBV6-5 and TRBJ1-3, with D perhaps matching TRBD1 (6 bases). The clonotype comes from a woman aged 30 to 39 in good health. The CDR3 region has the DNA TGTGCCAGCAGTTGGGGGCTCTCTGGAAACACCATATATTTT. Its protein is CASSWGLSGNTIYF.